The entry that follows covers one T cell receptor beta chain sequence. The source of the sample is a study of chemoradiotherapy in HPV16-positive cancers. Background on the study: Candidate HPV-specific clones and shared TCR motifs came from a couple of HPV16-positive patients.

This CDR3 region has 14 residues. The germline V gene has CDR1 MGHDK and CDR2 SYGVNS. V lost 0 bases and J 3 bases, leaving 9 bases between the germline ends. The protocol was immunoSEQ multiplex PCR, while the TCRdb copy is restricted to in-frame clones and leaves out a portion. In the table there are 7,900 or so clones, 87% of which are singletons. The chain is built from TRBV25-1 and TRBJ2-7; D might be TRBD2 (6 bases). The sample was blood, taken from a patient who underwent chemoradiotherapy. The receptor was isolated from a human donor with HPV-associated anogenital cancer. CDR3 sequence reads: CASSEYRGGYEQYF. CDR3 bases: TGTGCCAGCAGTGAATATAGGGGAGGCTACGAGCAGTACTTC.